This T cell receptor (beta chain) was identified in a study of T-cell reconstitution after alpha-beta-depleted transplantation in children. This CDR3 spans 18 amino acids. Germline assignment: CDR1 DFQATT and CDR2 SNEGSKA (reference sequence). Unique molecular identifiers were incorporated during preparation of the TCRbeta library. Each CDR3 protein is one row after TCRdb ran MiXCR on the PCR reads. The sample holds hundreds of thousands of distinct CDR3 sequences, roughly 13% seen once. In the case of this clonotype: A much larger clonotype is one base distant, so this may be a read error.

This specimen consisted of PBMCs, obtained before TCRalphabeta/CD19-depleted stem cell transplant. The TCR sequence derives from a girl between 2 and 10 years old with congenital amegakaryocytic thrombocytopenia, due to receive a stem cell transplant. This chain uses TRBV20-1 with TRBJ2-3, with 15 bases matching TRBD2. The DNA of the CDR3 is TGCAGTGCTAGAGATGTCGCGGGACTAGCGGGAGGTAGAGATACGCAGTCTTTT. This sequence encodes CSARDVAGLAGGRDTQSF.